This T cell receptor (beta chain) emerged from a study of spatial heterogeneity in lung cancer. Study-level results: Tumors with more nonsynonymous mutations had more expanded intratumoral alpha and beta TCRs.

Using its own MiXCR run on the 5' RACE reads, TCRdb lists one record per CDR3 protein. This table holds thousands of distinct CDR3 sequences, about two fifths found once. J lost 5 bases, V lost 10 bases, and 12 bases had no gene match. Germline loops: CDR1 ENHRY, CDR2 SYGVKD. The CDR3 extends over 14 amino acids. Sample share makes this clonotype medium-sized (0.01 to 0.1%). Antigen: not known. The time point denotes: sample taken at primary tumor resection. The clonotype originates from a male donor with early-stage non-small cell lung cancer. The sample in question was lung tumor tissue, obtained at surgery. V gene TRBV10-3 combines with J gene TRBJ2-5; the match to TRBD2 covers 8 bases. The DNA for the CDR3 is TGTGCCAACGGAAACGGGACTAGTGGGGAGACCCAGTACTTC. It encodes CANGNGTSGETQYF.